This is a list of T cell receptor beta chains from one sample in a study of blood T cell repertoires in COVID-19. Profiled with immunoSEQ multiplex PCR; TCRdb holds only in-frame clones, not every one. Counted here are about 160,000 clones, 85% to 95% occurring once; the ten biggest clones make up 2%. The sample comprised peripheral blood. The receptors come from a woman in her sixties or seventies with COVID-19, enrolled during active disease. Both conserved end residues are part of each CDR3. Each record gives: clone size, V gene, J gene, D gene, CDR3 DNA, CDR3 protein. A D gene is named only where the DNA matches it firmly. Clone size is given for some rows only: seen once, a few or many times, or a class if the clone is expanded.

>few|TRBV7-9|TRBJ1-2|.
TGTGCCAGCAGCCCTCAGGGCGGCCCTAACTATGGCTACACCTTC
CASSPQGGPNYGYTF
>.|TRBV4-3|TRBJ1-1|.
TGCGCCAGCAGCCAAGGGGCGAACACTGAAGCTTTCTTT
CASSQGANTEAFF
>.|TRBV6-2/TRBV6-3|TRBJ1-1|.
TGTGCCAGCAGTTATCGGTCGGGAACTGAAGCTTTCTTT
CASSYRSGTEAFF
>.|TRBV9|TRBJ2-7|.
TGTGCCAGCAGCGTAGGTCAGGTGGAGGACGAGCAGTACTTC
CASSVGQVEDEQYF
>.|TRBV5-4|TRBJ2-7|.
TGTGCCAGCAGCTTGGTTGGCAGGCACCAGGAGCAGTACTTC
CASSLVGRHQEQYF
>.|TRBV29-1|TRBJ1-5|.
TGCAGCGTAGTAGACACGGCAGATCAGCCCCAGCATTTT
CSVVDTADQPQHF
>.|TRBV14|TRBJ1-3|.
TGTGCCAGCAGCCAAGCAGTTATTGGAAACACCATATATTTT
CASSQAVIGNTIYF
>.|TRBV6-2/TRBV6-3|TRBJ1-1|.
TGTGCCAGCAGTACCCGGGACACCCAAGGAGCTTTCTTT
CASSTRDTQGAFF
>.|TRBV6-9|TRBJ2-6|.
TGTGCCAGCAGGGCATTGTGGCACCCTGGGGCCAACGTCCTGACTTTC
CASRALWHPGANVLTF
>.|TRBV5-1|TRBJ2-1|.
TGCGCCAGCAGCTTGGGACAGAACTACAATGAGCAGTTCTTC
CASSLGQNYNEQFF
>once|TRBV5-1|TRBJ2-7|.
TGCGCCAGCAGCCAGGGCGGATTCTCCTACGAGCAGTACTTC
CASSQGGFSYEQYF
>.|TRBV5-1|TRBJ1-6|.
TGCGCCAACCATCAGAGGGTTCAAGCGGGACTTAATTCACCCCTCCACTTT
CANHQRVQAGLNSPLHF
>.|TRBV19|TRBJ2-3|TRBD1
TGTGCCAGTAGCCCGGACAGGGCGACAGATACGCAGTATTTT
CASSPDRATDTQYF
>.|TRBV10-3|TRBJ1-2|TRBD1
TGTGCCATCAAAGCGGGACAGGCACACTATGGCTACACCTTC
CAIKAGQAHYGYTF
>.|TRBV12-5|TRBJ1-1|.
TGTGCTAGTGGTTTGTACCAACAGGGTTGGAACACTGAAGCTTTCTTT
CASGLYQQGWNTEAFF
>.|TRBV9|TRBJ1-2|TRBD1
TGTGCCAGCAGCGTTGGACAGGGTGGCTACACCTTC
CASSVGQGGYTF
>.|TRBV7-3|TRBJ2-5|TRBD1
TGTGCCAGCAGCGACACAGGGGGTCGGGAAGAGACCCAGTACTTC
CASSDTGGREETQYF
>.|TRBV2|TRBJ2-7|.
TGTGCCAGCAGTGAAACAGAAAACTACGAGCAGTACTTC
CASSETENYEQYF
>.|TRBV20-1|TRBJ2-1|TRBD1
TGCAGTGCTAGTATACCGGCAGGGGGCGAGGAGCAGTTCTTC
CSASIPAGGEEQFF
>.|TRBV6-5|TRBJ2-1|TRBD2
TGTGCCAGCAGTTCCGGGACTAGCGGGGTCTATGAGCAGTTCTTC
CASSSGTSGVYEQFF
>.|TRBV6-5|TRBJ1-2|.
TGTGCCAGCACAAGAGCTAACTATGGCTACACCTTC
CASTRANYGYTF
>.|TRBV30|TRBJ1-6|.
TGTGCCTGTAGGGGCGACTATAATTCACCCCTCCACTTT
CACRGDYNSPLHF
>.|TRBV6-5|TRBJ2-2|.
TGTGCCAGCAGTTACGGGGCCTCTTTTGGGACCGGGGAGCTGTTTTTT
CASSYGASFGTGELFF
>.|TRBV9|TRBJ2-7|.
TGTGCCAGCAGCGTAGGGTCTAGGGGAGGTAGCGAAACAGAGCAGTACTTC
CASSVGSRGGSETEQYF
>once|TRBV5-1|TRBJ1-6|.
TGCGCCAGCAGCTTATTGGGGGCAGGGAATTCACCCCTCCACTTT
CASSLLGAGNSPLHF
>.|TRBV5-4|TRBJ2-3|.
TGTGCCAGCACGTATGGAGGGACAGATACGCAGTATTTT
CASTYGGTDTQYF
>once|TRBV10-3|TRBJ1-5|TRBD1
TGTGCCATCAGTAACACAGGGGGCAGCAATCAGCCCCAGCATTTT
CAISNTGGSNQPQHF
>.|TRBV19|TRBJ1-6|.
TGTGCCAGTAGCCAAGGCGCAAGAGGTTTTTCACCCCTCCACTTT
CASSQGARGFSPLHF
>.|TRBV5-5|TRBJ1-4|.
TGTGCCAGCAGCTTCAGGGTGGACAAACTGTTTTTT
CASSFRVDKLFF
>once|TRBV5-8|TRBJ1-5|.
TGTGCCAGCAGCTTACCCGGTGGTCAGCCCCAGCATTTT
CASSLPGGQPQHF
>.|TRBV11-1|TRBJ1-1|.
TGTGCCAGCAGCTCAGACTGGCTGAACACTGAAGCTTTCTTT
CASSSDWLNTEAFF
>.|TRBV19|TRBJ1-4|TRBD1
TGTGCCAGTAGTAAGACAGGGGTCCGTGAAAAACTGTTTTTT
CASSKTGVREKLFF
>.|TRBV5-1|TRBJ1-3|.
TGCGCCAGCAGCTTGGGACTTCTTTCTGGAAACACCATATATTTT
CASSLGLLSGNTIYF
>.|TRBV30|TRBJ1-2|TRBD1
TGTGCCTGGAGTGTAGGGACAGGGCTTTATGGCTACACCTTC
CAWSVGTGLYGYTF
>.|TRBV5-1|TRBJ1-5|.
TGCGCCAGCAGCTTGACAGGAATTAGCAATCAGCCCCAGCATTTT
CASSLTGISNQPQHF
>.|TRBV21-1|TRBJ2-7|.
TGTGCCAGCAGCACTGTGGACAGTAGCTCCTACGAGCAGTACTTC
CASSTVDSSSYEQYF
>.|TRBV5-1|TRBJ2-1|.
TGCGCCAGCAGCTTCCTGCCCCCTACCGCCAATGAGCAGTTCTTC
CASSFLPPTANEQFF
>.|TRBV7-9|TRBJ1-1|.
TGTGCCAGCAGCAATCGACAGAACACTGAAGCTTTCTTT
CASSNRQNTEAFF
>once|TRBV19|TRBJ1-6|.
TGTGCCAGTAGTATCGGCAGCGGGAATTCACCCCTCCACTTT
CASSIGSGNSPLHF
>.|TRBV23-1|TRBJ2-7|.
TGCGCCAGCAGTCACCCCGGACTATTCCCTACGGAGCAGTACTTC
CASSHPGLFPTEQYF
>.|TRBV11-2|TRBJ2-4|.
TGTGCCAGCAGCGCTCGACAGGAGCCTTTCGTCAAAAACATTCAGTACTTC
CASSARQEPFVKNIQYF
>.|TRBV5-1|TRBJ2-7|.
TGCGCCAGCAGCTTGGGGCAGGGTGGAACCGAGCAGTACTTC
CASSLGQGGTEQYF
>.|TRBV7-3|TRBJ2-1|.
TGTGCCAGCAGCTTAAATGTCGGGACTGAAAAGTTCTTC
CASSLNVGTEKFF
>.|TRBV29-1|TRBJ2-2|TRBD1
TGCAGCGTTAGGGACAGGTCAAACACCGGGGAGCTGTTTTTT
CSVRDRSNTGELFF
>.|TRBV7-9|TRBJ1-2|.
TGTGCCAGCTACAAACGGGAAATCTATGGCTACACCTTC
CASYKREIYGYTF
>.|TRBV5-6|TRBJ2-7|.
TGTGCCAGCAGCTTGTTACAGGGAACCTACGAGCAGTACTTC
CASSLLQGTYEQYF
>.|TRBV27|TRBJ1-2|TRBD1
TGTGCCAGCAGTTTGGAGTCAGGGGGCTATGGCTACACCTTC
CASSLESGGYGYTF
>once|TRBV12-5|TRBJ1-3|.
TGTGCTAGTGGAAACTCAGGTTCCCCAAAGGGAAACACCATATATTTT
CASGNSGSPKGNTIYF
>.|TRBV19|TRBJ1-1|.
TGTGCCAGTAGTACTAACGGACAGAACACTGAAGCTTTCTTT
CASSTNGQNTEAFF
>.|TRBV5-6|TRBJ1-4|TRBD1
TGTGCCAGCACCCAGGACAGGGGGAGTGAAAAACTGTTTTTT
CASTQDRGSEKLFF
>.|TRBV6-5|TRBJ1-2|.
TGTGCCAGCAGTTACAACCCGGCAGGGAACTATGGCTACACCTTC
CASSYNPAGNYGYTF